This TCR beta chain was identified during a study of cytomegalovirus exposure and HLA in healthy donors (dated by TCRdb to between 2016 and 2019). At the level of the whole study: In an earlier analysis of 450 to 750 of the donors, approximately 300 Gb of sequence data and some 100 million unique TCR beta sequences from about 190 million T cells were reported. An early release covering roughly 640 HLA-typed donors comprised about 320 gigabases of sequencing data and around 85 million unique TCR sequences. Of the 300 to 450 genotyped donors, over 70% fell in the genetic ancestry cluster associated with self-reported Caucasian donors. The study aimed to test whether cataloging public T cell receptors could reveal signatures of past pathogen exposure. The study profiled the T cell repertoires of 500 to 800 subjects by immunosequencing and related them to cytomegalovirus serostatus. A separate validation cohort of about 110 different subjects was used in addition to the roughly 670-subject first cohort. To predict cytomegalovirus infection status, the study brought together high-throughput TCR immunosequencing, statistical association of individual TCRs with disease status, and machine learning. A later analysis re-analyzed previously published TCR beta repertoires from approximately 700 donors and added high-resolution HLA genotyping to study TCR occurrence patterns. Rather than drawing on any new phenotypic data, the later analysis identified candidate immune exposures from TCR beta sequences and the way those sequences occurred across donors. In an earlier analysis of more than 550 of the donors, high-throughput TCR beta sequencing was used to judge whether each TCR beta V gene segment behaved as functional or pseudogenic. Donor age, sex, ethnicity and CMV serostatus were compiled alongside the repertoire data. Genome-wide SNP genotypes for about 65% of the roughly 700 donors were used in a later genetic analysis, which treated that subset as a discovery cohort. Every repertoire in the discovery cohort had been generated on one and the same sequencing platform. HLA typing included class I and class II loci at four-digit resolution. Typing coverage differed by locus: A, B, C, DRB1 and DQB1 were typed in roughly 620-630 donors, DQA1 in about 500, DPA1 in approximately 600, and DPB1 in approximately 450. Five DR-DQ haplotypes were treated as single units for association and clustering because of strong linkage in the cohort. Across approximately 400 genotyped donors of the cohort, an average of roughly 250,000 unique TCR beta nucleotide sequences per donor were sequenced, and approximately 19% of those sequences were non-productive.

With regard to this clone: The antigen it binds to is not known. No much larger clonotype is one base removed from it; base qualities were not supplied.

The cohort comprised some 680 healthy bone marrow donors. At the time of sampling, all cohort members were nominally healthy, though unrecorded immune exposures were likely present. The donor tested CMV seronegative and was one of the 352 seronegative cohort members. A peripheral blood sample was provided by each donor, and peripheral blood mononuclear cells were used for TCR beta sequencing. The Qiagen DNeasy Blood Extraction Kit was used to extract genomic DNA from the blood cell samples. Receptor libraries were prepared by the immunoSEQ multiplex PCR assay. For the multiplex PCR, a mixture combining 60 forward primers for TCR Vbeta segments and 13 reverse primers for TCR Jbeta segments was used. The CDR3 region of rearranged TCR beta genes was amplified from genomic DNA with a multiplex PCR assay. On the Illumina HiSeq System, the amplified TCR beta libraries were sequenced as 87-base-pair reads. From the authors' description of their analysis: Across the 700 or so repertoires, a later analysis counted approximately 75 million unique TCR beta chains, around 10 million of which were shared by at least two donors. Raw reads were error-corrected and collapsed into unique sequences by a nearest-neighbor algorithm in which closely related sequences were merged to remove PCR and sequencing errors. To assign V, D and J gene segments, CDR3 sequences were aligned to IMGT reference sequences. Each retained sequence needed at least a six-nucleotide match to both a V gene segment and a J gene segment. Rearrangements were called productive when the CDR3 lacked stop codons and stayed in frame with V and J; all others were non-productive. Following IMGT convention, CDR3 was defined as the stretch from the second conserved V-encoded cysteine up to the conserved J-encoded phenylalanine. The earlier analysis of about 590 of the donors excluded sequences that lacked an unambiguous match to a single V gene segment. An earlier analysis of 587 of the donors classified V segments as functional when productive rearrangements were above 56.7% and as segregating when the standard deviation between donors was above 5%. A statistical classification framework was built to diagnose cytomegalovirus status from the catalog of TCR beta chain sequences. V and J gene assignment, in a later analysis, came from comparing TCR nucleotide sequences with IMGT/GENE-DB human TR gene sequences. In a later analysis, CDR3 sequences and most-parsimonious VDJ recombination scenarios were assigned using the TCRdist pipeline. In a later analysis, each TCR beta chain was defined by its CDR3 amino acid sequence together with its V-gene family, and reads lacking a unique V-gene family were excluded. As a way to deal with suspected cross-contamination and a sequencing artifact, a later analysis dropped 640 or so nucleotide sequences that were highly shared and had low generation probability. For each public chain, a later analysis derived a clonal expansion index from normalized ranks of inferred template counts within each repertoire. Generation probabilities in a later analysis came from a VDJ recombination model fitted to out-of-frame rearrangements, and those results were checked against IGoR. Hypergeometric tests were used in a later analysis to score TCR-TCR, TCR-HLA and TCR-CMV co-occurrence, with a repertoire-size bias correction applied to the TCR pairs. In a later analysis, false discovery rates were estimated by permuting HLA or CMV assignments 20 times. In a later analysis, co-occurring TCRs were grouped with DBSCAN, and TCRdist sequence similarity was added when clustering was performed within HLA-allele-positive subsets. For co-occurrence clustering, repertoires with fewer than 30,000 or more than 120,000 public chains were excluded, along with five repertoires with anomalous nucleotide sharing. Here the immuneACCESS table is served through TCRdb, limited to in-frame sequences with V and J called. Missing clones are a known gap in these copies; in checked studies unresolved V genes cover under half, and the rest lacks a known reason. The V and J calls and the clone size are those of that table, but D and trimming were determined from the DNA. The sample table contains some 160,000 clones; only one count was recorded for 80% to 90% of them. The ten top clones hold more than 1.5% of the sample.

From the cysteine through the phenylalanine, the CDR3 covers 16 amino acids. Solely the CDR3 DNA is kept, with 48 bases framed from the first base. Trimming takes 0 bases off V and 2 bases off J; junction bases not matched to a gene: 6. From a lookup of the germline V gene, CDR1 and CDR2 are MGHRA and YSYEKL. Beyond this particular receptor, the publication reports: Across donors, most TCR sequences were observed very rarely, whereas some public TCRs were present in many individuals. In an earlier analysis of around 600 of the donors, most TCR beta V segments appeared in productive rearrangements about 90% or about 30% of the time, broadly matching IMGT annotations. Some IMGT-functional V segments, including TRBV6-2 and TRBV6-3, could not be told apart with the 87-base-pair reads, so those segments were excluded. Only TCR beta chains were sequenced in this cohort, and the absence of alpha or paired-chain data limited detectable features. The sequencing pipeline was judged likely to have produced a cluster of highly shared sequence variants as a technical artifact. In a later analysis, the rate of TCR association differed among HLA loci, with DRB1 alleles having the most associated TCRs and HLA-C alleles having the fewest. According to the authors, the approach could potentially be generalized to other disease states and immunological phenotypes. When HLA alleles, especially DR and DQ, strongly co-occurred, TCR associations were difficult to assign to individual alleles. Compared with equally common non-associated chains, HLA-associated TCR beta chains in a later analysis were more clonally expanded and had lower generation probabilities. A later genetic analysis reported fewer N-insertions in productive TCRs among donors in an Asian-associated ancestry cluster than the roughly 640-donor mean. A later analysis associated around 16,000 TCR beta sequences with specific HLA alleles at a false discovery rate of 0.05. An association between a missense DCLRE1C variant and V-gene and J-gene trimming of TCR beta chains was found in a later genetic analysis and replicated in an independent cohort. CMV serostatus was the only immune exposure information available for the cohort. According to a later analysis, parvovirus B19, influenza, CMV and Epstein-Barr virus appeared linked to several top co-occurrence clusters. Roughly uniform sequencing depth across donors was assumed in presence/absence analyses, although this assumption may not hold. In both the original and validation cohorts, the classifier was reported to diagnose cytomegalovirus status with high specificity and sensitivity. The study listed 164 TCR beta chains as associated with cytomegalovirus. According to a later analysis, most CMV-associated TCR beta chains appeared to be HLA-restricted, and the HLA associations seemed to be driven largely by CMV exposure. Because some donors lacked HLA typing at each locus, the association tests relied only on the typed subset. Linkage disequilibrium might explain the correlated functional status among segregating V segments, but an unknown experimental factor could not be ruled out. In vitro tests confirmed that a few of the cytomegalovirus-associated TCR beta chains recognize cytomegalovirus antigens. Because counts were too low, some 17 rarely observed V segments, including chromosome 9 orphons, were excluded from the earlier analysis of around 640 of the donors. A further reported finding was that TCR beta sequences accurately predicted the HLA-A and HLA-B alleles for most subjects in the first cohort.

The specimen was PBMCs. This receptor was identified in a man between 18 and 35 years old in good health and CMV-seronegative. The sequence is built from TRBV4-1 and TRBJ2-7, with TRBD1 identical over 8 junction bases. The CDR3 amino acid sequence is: CASSQDQWTGTYEQYF. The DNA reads TGCGCCAGCAGCCAAGACCAGTGGACAGGGACCTACGAGCAGTACTTC.